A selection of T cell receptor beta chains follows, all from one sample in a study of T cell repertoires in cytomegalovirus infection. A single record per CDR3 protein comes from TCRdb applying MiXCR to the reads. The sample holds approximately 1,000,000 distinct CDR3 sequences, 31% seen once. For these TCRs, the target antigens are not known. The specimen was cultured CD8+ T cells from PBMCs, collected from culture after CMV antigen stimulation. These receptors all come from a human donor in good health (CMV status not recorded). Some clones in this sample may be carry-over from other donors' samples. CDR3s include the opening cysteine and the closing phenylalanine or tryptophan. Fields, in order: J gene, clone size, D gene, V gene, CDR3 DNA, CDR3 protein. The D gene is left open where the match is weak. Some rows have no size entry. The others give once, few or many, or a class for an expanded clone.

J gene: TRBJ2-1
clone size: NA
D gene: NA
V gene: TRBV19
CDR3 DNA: TGTGCCAGTAGTATAGATCTATCAGTAAATGAGCAGTTCTTC
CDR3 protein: CASSIDLSVNEQFF

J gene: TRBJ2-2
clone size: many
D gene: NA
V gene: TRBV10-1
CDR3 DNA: TGCGCCAGCAGTTGGGGGAGTAGCACCGGGGAGCTGTTTTTT
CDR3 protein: CASSWGSSTGELFF

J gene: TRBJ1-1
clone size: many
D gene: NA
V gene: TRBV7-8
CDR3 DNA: TGTGCCAGCAGCTTAGGTTTGTGGAACACTGAAGCTTTCTTT
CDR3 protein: CASSLGLWNTEAFF

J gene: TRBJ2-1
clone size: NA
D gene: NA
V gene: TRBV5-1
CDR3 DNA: TGCGCCAGCAGCTTCGGTAGCCTACTTGAGCAGTTCTTC
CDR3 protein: CASSFGSLLEQFF

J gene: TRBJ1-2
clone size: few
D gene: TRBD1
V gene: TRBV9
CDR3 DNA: TGTGCCAGCGGACAGGGGAACTATGGCTACACCTTC
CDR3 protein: CASGQGNYGYTF

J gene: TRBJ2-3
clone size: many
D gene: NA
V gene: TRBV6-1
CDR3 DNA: TGTGCCAGCAGCATGACAGCAGATACGCAGTATTTT
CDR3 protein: CASSMTADTQYF

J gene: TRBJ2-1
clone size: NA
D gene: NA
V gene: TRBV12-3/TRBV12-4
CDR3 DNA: TGTGCCAGCAGAGGCCCTACCAATGAGCAGTTCTTC
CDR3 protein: CASRGPTNEQFF

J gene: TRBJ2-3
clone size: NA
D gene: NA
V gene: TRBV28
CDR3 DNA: TGTGCCAGCAGTTTATCTCAGGACCTTAGCACAGATACGCAGTATTTT
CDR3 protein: CASSLSQDLSTDTQYF

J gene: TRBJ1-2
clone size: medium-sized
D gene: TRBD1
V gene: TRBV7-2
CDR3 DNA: TGTGCCAGCAGCTCCCAGGGTCACACAGGGGACGGCTATGGCTACACCTTC
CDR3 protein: CASSSQGHTGDGYGYTF

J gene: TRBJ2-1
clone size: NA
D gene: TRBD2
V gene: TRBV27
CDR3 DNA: TGTGCCAGCGGACTAGTTTTCTACAATGAGCAGTTCTTC
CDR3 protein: CASGLVFYNEQFF

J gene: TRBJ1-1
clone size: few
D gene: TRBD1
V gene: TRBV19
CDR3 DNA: TGTGCCAGTAGTATAGGACAGGGCACTGAAGCTTTCTTT
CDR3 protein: CASSIGQGTEAFF

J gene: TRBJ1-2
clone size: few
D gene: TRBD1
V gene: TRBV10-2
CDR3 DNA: TGCGCCAGCAGTGAGTCACAGGGGACCTTCTATGGCTACACCTTC
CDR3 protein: CASSESQGTFYGYTF

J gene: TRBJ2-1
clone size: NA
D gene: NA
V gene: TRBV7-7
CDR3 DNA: TGTGCTAGCAGCTTAGGGACATTCTCCTACAATGAGCAGTTCTTC
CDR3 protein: CASSLGTFSYNEQFF

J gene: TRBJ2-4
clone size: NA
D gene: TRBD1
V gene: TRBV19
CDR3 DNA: TGTGCCAGTAGTATAGCAGGGGGCGAAAACATTCAGTACTTC
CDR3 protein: CASSIAGGENIQYF

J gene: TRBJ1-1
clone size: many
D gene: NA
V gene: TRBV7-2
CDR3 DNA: TGTGCCAGCAGCTTCGACGACAGGCTGAACACTGAAGCTTTCTTT
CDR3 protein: CASSFDDRLNTEAFF

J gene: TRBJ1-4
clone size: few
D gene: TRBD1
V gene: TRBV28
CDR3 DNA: TGTGCCAGCAGTCTCCGGGACAGGGATGAAAAACTGTTTTTT
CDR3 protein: CASSLRDRDEKLFF

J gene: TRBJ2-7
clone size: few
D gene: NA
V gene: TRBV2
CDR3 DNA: TGTGCCAGCATCGGGGGGCGTAACGAGCAGTACTTC
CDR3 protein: CASIGGRNEQYF

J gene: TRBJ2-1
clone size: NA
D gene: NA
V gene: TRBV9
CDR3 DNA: TGTGCCAGCAGCGTAGGCGTAGCGGACAATGAGCAGTTCTTC
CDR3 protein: CASSVGVADNEQFF

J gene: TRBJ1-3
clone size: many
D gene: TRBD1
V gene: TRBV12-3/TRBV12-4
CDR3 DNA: TGTGCCAGCAGTTCCCGACAGGGGGCTGGAAACACCATATATTTT
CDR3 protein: CASSSRQGAGNTIYF

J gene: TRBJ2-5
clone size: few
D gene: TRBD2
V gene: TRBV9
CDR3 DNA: TGTGCCAGCAGCGTATTGCCGGGACTAGCGGGGAAAGAGACCCAGTACTTC
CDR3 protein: CASSVLPGLAGKETQYF

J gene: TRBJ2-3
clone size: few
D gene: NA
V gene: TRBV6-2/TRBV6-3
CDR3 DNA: TGTGCCGGACGCGACAGTTTGCCCACAGATACGCAGTATTTT
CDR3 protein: CAGRDSLPTDTQYF

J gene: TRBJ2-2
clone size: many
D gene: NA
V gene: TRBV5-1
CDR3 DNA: TGCGCCAGCAGCTTGAATCTAGCTTCAACCGGGGAGCTGTTTTTT
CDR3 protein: CASSLNLASTGELFF

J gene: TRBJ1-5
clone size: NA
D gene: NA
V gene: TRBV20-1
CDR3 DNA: TGCAGTGCTAGAGATACCCCGACACCTTATAGCAATCAGCCCCAGCATTTT
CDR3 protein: CSARDTPTPYSNQPQHF

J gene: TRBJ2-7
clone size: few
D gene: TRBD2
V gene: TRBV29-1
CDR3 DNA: TGCAGTGTCGAACGGGACTACTCCTACGAGCAGTACTTC
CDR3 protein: CSVERDYSYEQYF

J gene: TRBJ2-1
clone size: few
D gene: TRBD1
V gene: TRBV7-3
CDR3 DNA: TGTGCCAGCAGCCTCGGGACAGGGGGTTATGGACGGTCCTACAATGAGCAGTTCTTC
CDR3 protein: CASSLGTGGYGRSYNEQFF

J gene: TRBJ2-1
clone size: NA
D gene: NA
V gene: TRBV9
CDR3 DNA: TGTGCCAGCAGCGGCACATGGGACAATGAGCAGTTCTTC
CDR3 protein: CASSGTWDNEQFF

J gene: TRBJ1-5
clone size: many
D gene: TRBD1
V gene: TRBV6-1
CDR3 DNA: TGTGCCAGCAGTGGAGACAGGGATCGGAGTCTACGTAGCAATCAGCCCCAGCATTTT
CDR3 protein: CASSGDRDRSLRSNQPQHF

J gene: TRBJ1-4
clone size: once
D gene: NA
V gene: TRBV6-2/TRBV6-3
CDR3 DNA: TGTGCCAGCAGTTACTCCGTTGGATTCGTTGAAAAACTGTTTTTT
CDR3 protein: CASSYSVGFVEKLFF

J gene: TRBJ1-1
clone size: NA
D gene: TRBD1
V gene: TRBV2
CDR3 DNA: TGTGCCAGCAAGGTCGACAGGGGGGGAGTCGGGACTGAAGCTTTCTTT
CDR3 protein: CASKVDRGGVGTEAFF

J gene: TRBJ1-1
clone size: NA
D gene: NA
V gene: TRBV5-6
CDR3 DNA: TGTGCCAGCAGCTGGGGGGGTTTGGCTTTCTTT
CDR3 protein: CASSWGGLAFF

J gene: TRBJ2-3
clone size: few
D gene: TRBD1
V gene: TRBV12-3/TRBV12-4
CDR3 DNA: TGTGCCAGCAGTCCCGGGACAGGGTACTCGGCAGATACGCAGTATTTT
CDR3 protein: CASSPGTGYSADTQYF

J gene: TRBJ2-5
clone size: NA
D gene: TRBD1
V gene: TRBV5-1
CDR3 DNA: TGCGCCAGCAGCGAAGGACAGGCCAACCAAGAGACCCAGTACTTC
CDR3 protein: CASSEGQANQETQYF

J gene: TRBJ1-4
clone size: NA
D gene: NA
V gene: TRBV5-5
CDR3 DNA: TGTGCCAGCAGCTTGGCCGCGCAAAGTGGTGAAAAACTGTTTTTT
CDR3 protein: CASSLAAQSGEKLFF

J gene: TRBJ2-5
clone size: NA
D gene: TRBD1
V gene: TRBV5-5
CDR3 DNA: TGTGCCAGCAGCGGCAAGGGACAGGGATTAGAGACCCAGTACTTC
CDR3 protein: CASSGKGQGLETQYF

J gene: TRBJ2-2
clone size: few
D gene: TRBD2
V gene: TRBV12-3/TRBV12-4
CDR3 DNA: TGTGCCAGCACCCCCCCGGGGGGGGTGAACACCGGGGAGCTGTTTTTT
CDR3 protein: CASTPPGGVNTGELFF

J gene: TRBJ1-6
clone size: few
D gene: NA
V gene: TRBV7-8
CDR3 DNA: TGTGCCAGCAGCTCACTTGAGGGAGACAATTCACCCCTCCACTTT
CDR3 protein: CASSSLEGDNSPLHF